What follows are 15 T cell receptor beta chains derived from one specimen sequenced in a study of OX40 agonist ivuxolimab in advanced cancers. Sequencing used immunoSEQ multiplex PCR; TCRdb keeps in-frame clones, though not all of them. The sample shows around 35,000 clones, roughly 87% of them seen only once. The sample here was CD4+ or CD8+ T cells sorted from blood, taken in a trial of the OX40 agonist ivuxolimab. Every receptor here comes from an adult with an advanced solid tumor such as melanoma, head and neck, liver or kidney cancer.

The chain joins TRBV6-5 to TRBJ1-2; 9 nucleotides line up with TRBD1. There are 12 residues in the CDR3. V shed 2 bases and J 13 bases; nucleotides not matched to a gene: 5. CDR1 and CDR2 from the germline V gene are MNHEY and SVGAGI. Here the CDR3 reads CASSYGTGIGTF. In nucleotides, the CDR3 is TGTGCCAGCAGTTACGGGACAGGGATCGGCACCTTC.

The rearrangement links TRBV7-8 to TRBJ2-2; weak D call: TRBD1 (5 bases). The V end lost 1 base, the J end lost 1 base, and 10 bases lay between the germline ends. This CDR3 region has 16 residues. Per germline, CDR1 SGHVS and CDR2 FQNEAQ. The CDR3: CASSLVRVGNTGELFF. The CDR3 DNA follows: TGTGCCAGCAGCTTAGTCAGGGTGGGGAACACCGGGGAGCTGTTTTTT. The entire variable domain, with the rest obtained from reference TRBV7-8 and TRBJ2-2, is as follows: GAGVSQSPRYKVAKRGQDVALRCDPISGHVSLFWYQQALGQGPEFLTYFQNEAQLDKSGLPSDRFFAERPEGSVSTLKIQRTQQEDSAVYLCASSLVRVGNTGELFFGEGSRLTVL.

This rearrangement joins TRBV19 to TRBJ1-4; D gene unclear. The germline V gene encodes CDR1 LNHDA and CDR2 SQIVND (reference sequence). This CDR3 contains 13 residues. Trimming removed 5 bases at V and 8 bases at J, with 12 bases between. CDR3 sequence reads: CASSPAVIEKLFF. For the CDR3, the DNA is TGTGCCAGTAGTCCGGCAGTTATCGAAAAACTGTTTTTT. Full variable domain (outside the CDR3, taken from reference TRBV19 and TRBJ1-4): DGGITQSPKYLFRKEGQNVTLSCEQNLNHDAMYWYRQDPGQGLRLIYYSQIVNDFQKGDIAEGYSVSREKKESFPLTVTSAQKNPTAFYLCASSPAVIEKLFFGSGTQLSVL.

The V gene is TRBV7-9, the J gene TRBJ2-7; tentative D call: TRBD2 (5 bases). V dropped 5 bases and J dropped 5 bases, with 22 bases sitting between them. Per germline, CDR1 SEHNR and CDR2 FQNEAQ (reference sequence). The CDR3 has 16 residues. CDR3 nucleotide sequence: TGTGCCAGCAGCCCTGGACTTACCTCTGAGGGTGACGAGCAGTACTTC. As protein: CASSPGLTSEGDEQYF.

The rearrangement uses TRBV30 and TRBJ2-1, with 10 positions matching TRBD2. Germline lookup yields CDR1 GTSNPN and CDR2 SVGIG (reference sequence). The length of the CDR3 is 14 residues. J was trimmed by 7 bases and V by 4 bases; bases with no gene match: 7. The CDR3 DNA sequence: TGTGCCTGGACCAATAGCGGGGGGTATAATGAGCAGTTCTTC. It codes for CAWTNSGGYNEQFF.

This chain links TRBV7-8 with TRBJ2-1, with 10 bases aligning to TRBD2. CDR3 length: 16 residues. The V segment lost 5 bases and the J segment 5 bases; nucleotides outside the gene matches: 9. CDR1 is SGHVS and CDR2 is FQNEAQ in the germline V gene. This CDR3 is CASSLCGTSEDNEQFF. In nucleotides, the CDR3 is TGTGCCAGCAGCCTATGTGGGACTAGCGAGGACAATGAGCAGTTCTTC.

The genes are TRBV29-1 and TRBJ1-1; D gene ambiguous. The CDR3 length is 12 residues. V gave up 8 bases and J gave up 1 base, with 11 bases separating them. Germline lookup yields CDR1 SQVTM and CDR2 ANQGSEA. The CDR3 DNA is TGCAGCCCCTCCCTGGGGAACACTGAAGCTTTCTTT. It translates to CSPSLGNTEAFF.

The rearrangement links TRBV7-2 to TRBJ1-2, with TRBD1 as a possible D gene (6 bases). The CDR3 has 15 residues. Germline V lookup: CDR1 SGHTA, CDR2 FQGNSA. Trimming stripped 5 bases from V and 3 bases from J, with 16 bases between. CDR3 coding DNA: TGTGCCAGCAGCCCTACGGCAGGGGAGGACTATGGCTACACCTTC. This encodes CASSPTAGEDYGYTF. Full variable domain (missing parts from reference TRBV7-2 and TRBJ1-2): GAGVSQSPSNKVTEKGKDVELRCDPISGHTALYWYRQSLGQGLEFLIYFQGNSAPDKSGLPSDRFSAERTGGSVSTLTIQRTQQEDSAVYLCASSPTAGEDYGYTFGSGTRLTVV.

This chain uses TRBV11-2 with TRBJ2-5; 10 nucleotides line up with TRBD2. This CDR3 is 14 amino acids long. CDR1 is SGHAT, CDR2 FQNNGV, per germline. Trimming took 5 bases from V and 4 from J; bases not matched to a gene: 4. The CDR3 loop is CASSPSGGAETQYF. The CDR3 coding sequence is TGTGCCAGCAGCCCCAGCGGGGGGGCAGAGACCCAGTACTTC.

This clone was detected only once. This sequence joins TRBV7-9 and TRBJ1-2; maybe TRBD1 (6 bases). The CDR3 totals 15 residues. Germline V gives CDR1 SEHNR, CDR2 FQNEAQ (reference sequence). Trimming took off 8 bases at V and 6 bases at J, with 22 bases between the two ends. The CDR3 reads CASFLPARGGDGYTF. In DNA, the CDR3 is TGTGCCAGCTTCCTTCCCGCCAGGGGCGGGGATGGCTACACCTTC. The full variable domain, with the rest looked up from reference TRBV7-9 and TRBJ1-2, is DTGVSQNPRHKITKRGQNVTFRCDPISEHNRLYWYRQTLGQGPEFLTYFQNEAQLEKSRLLSDRFSAERPKGSFSTLEIQRTEQGDSAMYLCASFLPARGGDGYTFGSGTRLTVV.

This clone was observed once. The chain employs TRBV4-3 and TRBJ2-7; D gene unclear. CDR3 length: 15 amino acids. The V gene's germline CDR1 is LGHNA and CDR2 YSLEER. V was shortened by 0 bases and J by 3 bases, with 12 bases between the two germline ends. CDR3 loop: CASSQDSSPGYEQYF. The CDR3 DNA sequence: TGCGCCAGCAGCCAAGATTCTTCCCCGGGCTACGAGCAGTACTTC.

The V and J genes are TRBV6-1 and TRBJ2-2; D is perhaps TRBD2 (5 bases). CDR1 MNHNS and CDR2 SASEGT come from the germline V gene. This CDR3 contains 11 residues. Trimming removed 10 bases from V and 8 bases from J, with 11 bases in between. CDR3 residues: CATIGGGELFF. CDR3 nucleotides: TGTGCCACCATAGGCGGGGGGGAGCTGTTTTTT.

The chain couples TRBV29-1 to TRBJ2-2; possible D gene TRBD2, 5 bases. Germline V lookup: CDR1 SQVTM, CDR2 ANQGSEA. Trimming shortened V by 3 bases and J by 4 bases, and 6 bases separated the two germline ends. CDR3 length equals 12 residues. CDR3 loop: CSVDGVTGELFF. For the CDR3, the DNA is TGCAGCGTTGACGGGGTCACCGGGGAGCTGTTTTTT.

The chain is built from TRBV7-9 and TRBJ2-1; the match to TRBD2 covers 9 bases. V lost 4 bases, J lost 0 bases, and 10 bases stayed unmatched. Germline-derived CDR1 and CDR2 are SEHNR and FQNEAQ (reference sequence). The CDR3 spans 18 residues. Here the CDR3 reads CASSWVSLAGTSYNEQFF. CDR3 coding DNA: TGTGCCAGCAGCTGGGTGAGCCTAGCGGGGACCTCCTACAATGAGCAGTTCTTC.

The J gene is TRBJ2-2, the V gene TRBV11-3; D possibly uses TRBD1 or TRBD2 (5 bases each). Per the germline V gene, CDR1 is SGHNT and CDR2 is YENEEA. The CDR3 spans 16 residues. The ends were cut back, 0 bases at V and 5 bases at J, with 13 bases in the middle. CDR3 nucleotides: TGTGCCAGCAGCTTAGATGAGGGGTCAGGGACCGGGGAGCTGTTTTTT. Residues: CASSLDEGSGTGELFF.